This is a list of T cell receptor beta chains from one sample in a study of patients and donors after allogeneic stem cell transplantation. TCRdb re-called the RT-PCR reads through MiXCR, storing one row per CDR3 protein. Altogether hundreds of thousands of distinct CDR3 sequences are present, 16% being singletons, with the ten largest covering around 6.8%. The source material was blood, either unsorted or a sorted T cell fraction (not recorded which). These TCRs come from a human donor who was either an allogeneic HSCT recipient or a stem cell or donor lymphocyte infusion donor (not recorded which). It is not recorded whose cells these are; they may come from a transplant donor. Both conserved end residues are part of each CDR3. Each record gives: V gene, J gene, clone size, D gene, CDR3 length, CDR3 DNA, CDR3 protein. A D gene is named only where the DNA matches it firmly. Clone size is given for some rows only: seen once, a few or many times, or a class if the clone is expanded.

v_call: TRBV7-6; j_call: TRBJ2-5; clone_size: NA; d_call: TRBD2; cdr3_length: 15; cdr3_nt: TGTGCCAGCAGCCCCAGGAGCGGGAGACAAGAGACCCAGTACTTC; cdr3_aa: CASSPRSGRQETQYF
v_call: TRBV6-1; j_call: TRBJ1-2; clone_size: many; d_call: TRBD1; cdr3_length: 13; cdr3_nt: TGTGCCAGCAGCAGGGGGTCGAACTATGGCTACACCTTC; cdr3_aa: CASSRGSNYGYTF
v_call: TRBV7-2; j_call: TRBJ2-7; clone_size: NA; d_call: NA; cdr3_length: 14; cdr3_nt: TGTGCCAGCAGGCGGGGAGGCCCCCTCTACGAGCAGTACTTC; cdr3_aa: CASRRGGPLYEQYF
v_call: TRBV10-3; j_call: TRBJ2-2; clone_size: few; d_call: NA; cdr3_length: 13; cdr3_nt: TGTGCCAAGAGACAGGATCTGGGCGGGGAGCTGTTTTTT; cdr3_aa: CAKRQDLGGELFF
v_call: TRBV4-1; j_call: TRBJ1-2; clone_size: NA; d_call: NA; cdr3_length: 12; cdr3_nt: TGCGCCAGCAGCCGCAACAGGGATGGCTACACCTTC; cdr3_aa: CASSRNRDGYTF
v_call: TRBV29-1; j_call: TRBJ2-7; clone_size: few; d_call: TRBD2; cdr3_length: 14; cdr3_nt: TGCAGCGTTCGGGCTAGCGGAGTTTCCTACGAGCAGTACTTC; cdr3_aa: CSVRASGVSYEQYF
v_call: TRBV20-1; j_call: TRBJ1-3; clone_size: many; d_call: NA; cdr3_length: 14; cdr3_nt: TGCAGTGCTAGGGCGGTGACCTCTGGAAACACCATATATTTT; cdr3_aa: CSARAVTSGNTIYF
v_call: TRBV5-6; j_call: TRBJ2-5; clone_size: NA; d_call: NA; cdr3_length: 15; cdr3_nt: TGTGCCAGCAGCTTAAATCCGGGACTTGGGGAGACCCAGTACTTC; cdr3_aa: CASSLNPGLGETQYF
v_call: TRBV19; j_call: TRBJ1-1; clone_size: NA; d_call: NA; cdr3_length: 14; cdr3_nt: TGTGCCAGTACCCCGGGAGGGGCCTGGACTGAAGCTTTCTTT; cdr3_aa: CASTPGGAWTEAFF
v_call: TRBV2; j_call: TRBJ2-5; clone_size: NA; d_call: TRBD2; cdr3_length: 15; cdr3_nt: TGTGCCAGCAGTGGGCTAGCGGGACTCCAAGAGACCCAGTACTTC; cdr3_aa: CASSGLAGLQETQYF
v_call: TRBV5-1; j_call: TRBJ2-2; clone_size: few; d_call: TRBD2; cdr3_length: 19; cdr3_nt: TGCGCCAGCAGCTTGAGAGCTAGCGGGGGCGGCGCGAACACCGGGGAGCTGTTTTTT; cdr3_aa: CASSLRASGGGANTGELFF
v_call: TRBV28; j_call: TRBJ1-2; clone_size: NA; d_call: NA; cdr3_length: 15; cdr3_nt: TGTGCCAGCAGTCCGTACAGGGAGGAGAACTATGGCTACACCTTC; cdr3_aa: CASSPYREENYGYTF
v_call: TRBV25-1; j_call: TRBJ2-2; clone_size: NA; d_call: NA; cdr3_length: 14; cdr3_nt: TGTGCCAGCAGTGACTCAAGGGTCACCGGGGAGCTGTTTTTT; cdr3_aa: CASSDSRVTGELFF
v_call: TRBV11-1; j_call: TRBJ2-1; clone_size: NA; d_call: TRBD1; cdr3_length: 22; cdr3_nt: TGTGCCAGCAGCTTAGTTGCCCTGAAAAGGACAGGTTCCCTCCTCTCCTACAATGAGCAGTTCTTC; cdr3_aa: CASSLVALKRTGSLLSYNEQFF
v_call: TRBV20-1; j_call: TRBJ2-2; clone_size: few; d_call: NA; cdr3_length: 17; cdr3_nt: TGCAGTGCTAGCCCCTACCCTGGGGCAGAGAACGCCGGGGAGCTGTTTTTT; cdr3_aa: CSASPYPGAENAGELFF
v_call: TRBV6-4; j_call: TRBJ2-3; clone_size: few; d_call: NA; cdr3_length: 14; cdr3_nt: TGTGCCAGCAGTGACGGGAGAGGGACAGATACGCAGTATTTT; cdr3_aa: CASSDGRGTDTQYF
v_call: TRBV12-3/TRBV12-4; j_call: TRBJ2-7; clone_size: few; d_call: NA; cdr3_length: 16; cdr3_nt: TGTGCCAGCAGTTTAATTCGGCCTCAGAGCTCCTACGAGCAGTACTTC; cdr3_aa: CASSLIRPQSSYEQYF
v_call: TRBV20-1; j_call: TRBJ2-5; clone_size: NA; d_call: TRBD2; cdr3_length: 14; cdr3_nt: TGCAGTGCTGGACTTAGCGGGAGTGCGGAGACCCAGTACTTC; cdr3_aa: CSAGLSGSAETQYF
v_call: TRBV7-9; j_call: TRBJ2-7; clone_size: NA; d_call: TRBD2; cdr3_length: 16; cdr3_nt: TGTGCCAGCAGCACCAGACTAGCGGGAGACAATTACGAGCAGTACTTC; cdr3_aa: CASSTRLAGDNYEQYF
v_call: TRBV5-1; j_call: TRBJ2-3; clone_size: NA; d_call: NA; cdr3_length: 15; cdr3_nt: TGCGCCAGCAGCACCGCGCGCGGAGGGGGATATACGCAGTATTTT; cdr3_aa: CASSTARGGGYTQYF
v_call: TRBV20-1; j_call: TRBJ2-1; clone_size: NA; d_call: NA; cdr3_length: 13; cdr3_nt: TGCAGTGCTAGAGCCAGGGACTCGGGTGAGCAGTTCTTC; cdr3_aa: CSARARDSGEQFF
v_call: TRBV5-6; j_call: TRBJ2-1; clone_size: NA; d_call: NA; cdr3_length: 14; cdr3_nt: TGTGCCAGCAGCTTCACCCGTCTGACCAATGAGCAGTTCTTC; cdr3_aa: CASSFTRLTNEQFF
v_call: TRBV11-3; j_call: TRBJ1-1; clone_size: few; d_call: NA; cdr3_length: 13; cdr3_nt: TGTGCCAGCAGCGACCAGGGACTCCATGAAGCTTTCTTT; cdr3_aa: CASSDQGLHEAFF
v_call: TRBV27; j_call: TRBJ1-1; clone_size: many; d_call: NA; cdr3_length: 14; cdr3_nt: TGTGCCAGCAGTCCGGGGACCTTGAACACTGAAGCTTTCTTT; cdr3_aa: CASSPGTLNTEAFF
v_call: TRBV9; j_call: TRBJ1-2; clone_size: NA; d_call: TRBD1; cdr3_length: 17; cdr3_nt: TGTGCCAGCAGCGTAGTCGACAGGGTAGGGACGGGCTATGGCTACACCTTC; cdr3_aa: CASSVVDRVGTGYGYTF
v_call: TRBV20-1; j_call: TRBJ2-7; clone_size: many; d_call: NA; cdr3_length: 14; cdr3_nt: TGCAGTGCTAGAGGCGGTGGCCTTGGGTACGAGCAGTACTTC; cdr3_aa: CSARGGGLGYEQYF
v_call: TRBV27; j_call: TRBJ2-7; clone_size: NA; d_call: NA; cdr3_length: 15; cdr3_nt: TGTGCCAGCAGTACGCCGACTAGACAAAGCTACGAGCAGTACTTC; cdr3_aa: CASSTPTRQSYEQYF
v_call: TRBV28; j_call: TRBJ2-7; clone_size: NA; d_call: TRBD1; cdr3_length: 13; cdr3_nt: TGTGCCAGCAGTTTTGGACAGGGAAACGAGCAGTACTTC; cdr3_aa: CASSFGQGNEQYF
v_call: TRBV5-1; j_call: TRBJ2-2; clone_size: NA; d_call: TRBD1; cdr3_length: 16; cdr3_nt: TGCGCCAGCAGCTTGATGGACAGGACGAACACCGGGGAGCTGTTTTTT; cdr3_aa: CASSLMDRTNTGELFF
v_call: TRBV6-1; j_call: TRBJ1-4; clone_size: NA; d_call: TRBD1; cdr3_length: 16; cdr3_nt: TGTGCCAGCAGCTCTGACAGGGATTCAACTAATGAAAAACTGTTTTTT; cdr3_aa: CASSSDRDSTNEKLFF